Below, 23 T cell receptor beta chains from the same sample are listed, as sequenced in a study of control samples from healthy donors and cancer patients. Only in-frame clones appear in the TCRdb table, and some are missing; sequencing was by immunoSEQ multiplex PCR. This repertoire shows approximately 30,000 clones, around 94% found once; its top ten account for approximately 6.6%. The sequenced sample was blood. The receptors derive from a man in his 60s in good health.

This rearrangement joins TRBV7-2 to TRBJ2-3; 16 bases fit TRBD2. Germline V gene lookup returns CDR1 SGHTA and CDR2 FQGNSA. The CDR3 is 18 amino acids. Trimming removed 1 base from V and 4 bases from J; junction bases left unmatched: 5. The CDR3 is CASSLEGLAGGPSDTQYF. In nucleotides, the CDR3 is TGTGCCAGCAGCTTAGAGGGACTAGCGGGGGGGCCGTCAGATACGCAGTATTTT.

The V gene is TRBV6-4, the J gene TRBJ1-6; 9 bases are a match to TRBD1. Losses at the gene ends were 5 bases for V and 9 bases for J; bases not matched to a gene: 5. Germline V lookup: CDR1 MRHNA, CDR2 SNTAGT. There are 14 residues in the CDR3. Here the CDR3 reads CASSIGQGTSPLHF. The DNA of the CDR3 is TGTGCCAGCAGTATTGGACAGGGGACTTCACCCCTCCACTTT.

The sample holds a few counts of this clone. CDR3 DNA sequence: TGTGCCAGCAGCTTAAAGGGGGGAATAGGTTCACCCCTCCACTTT. This translates into CASSLKGGIGSPLHF. This chain uses TRBV5-4 with TRBJ1-6; a possible D gene is TRBD1 (6 bases). This CDR3 spans 15 amino acids. Germline CDR1 is SGHNT and CDR2 is YYREEE (reference sequence). The V end lost 2 bases, the J end lost 9 bases, and 15 bases lay between the germline ends.

This chain joins TRBV6-5 and TRBJ1-5, with D possibly TRBD1 on 5 matching bases. The CDR3 covers 16 residues. In germline, CDR1 is MNHEY, CDR2 SVGAGI. V lost 4 bases and J lost 1, with 14 bases in between. In nucleotides, the CDR3 is TGTGCCAGCAGTTCTACCGGGACTCAAAGCAATCAGCCCCAGCATTTT. Protein product: CASSSTGTQSNQPQHF.

The chain couples TRBV7-2 to TRBJ2-7, with D tentatively TRBD1 (5 bases). V was pared by 2 bases and J by 7 bases, with 12 bases between. CDR3 size: 13 residues. Germline loops: CDR1 SGHTA, CDR2 FQGNSA. The CDR3 protein is CASSLMAGQEQYF. CDR3 nucleotide sequence: TGTGCCAGCAGCTTAATGGCAGGGCAGGAGCAGTACTTC.

This clone has more than one count but fewer than ten. This chain connects TRBV5-1 to TRBJ1-2; possibly TRBD1 for D (6 bases). Looked up from germline, CDR1 is SGHRS and CDR2 is YFSETQ. Trimming took 5 bases from V and 8 from J, leaving 16 bases between them. The CDR3 runs to 13 residues. As DNA, the CDR3 is TGCGCCAGCAGTCAAGACAGGACTTGGGGCTACACCTTC. Encoded protein: CASSQDRTWGYTF.

V usage is TRBV30 and J usage is TRBJ2-7; a weak D match, TRBD1 (6 bases). Germline V gene lookup returns CDR1 GTSNPN and CDR2 SVGIG (reference sequence). The length of the CDR3 is 13 residues. With 2 bases removed from V and 4 bases from J, the gap between germline ends came to 12 bases. CDR3 amino acids: CAWSTGQKYEQYF. The CDR3 nucleotides are TGTGCCTGGAGTACCGGACAGAAATACGAGCAGTACTTC.

The CDR3 loop is CASSPGGAGNTIYF. The CDR3 region has the DNA TGTGCCAGCAGTCCAGGGGGCGCCGGGAACACCATATATTTT. This sequence joins TRBV3-1 (or the pseudogene TRBV3-2) and TRBJ1-3; 8 bases line up with TRBD1. CDR1 and CDR2 from the germline V gene are LGHDT and YNNKEL (reference sequence). The CDR3 has 14 amino acids. The trim removed 6 bases at V and 7 bases at J, leaving 8 bases unmatched.

The V gene is TRBV28, the J gene TRBJ1-2; 9 positions match TRBD1. Trimming took 5 bases from V and 3 from J; bases not matched to a gene: 10. The CDR3 runs 16 residues. Germline CDR1 and CDR2: MDHEN and SYDVKM. The CDR3 is CASSPSGTGNYYGYTF. The CDR3 nucleotides are TGTGCCAGCAGTCCCTCCGGGACAGGGAATTACTATGGCTACACCTTC.

This clone was detected only once. The chain has TRBV7-2 and TRBJ1-1; possibly TRBD1 for D (6 bases). Germline CDR1 SGHTA, CDR2 FQGNSA. V dropped 5 bases and J dropped 6 bases, with 16 bases sitting between them. This CDR3 is 14 amino acids long. The CDR3 is CASSPWTAGAEAFF. CDR3 sequence (DNA): TGTGCCAGCAGCCCGTGGACAGCCGGGGCTGAAGCTTTCTTT. The entire variable domain, with the rest obtained from reference TRBV7-2 and TRBJ1-1, is as follows: GAGVSQSPSNKVTEKGKDVELRCDPISGHTALYWYRQSLGQGLEFLIYFQGNSAPDKSGLPSDRFSAERTGGSVSTLTIQRTQQEDSAVYLCASSPWTAGAEAFFGQGTRLTVV.

The J gene is TRBJ1-2, the V gene TRBV14; D unclear. V gave up 0 bases and J gave up 8 bases, with 7 bases separating them. The CDR3 is 12 residues long. Per germline, CDR1 SGHDN and CDR2 FVKESK. CDR3 sequence (DNA): TGTGCCAGCAGCCAAGATAGGCAAGGCTACACCTTC. Amino acids: CASSQDRQGYTF.

V usage is TRBV28 and J usage is TRBJ2-7, with D maybe TRBD1 (6 bases). The CDR3 contains 14 residues. V lost 5 bases and J 3 bases, leaving 14 bases between the germline ends. CDR1 MDHEN and CDR2 SYDVKM come from the germline V gene. The CDR3 here is CASSPPTGNYEQYF. The CDR3 bases are TGTGCCAGCAGTCCCCCTACAGGGAACTACGAGCAGTACTTC.

The chain employs TRBV7-2 and TRBJ2-4, with no clear D. Germline V gene lookup returns CDR1 SGHTA and CDR2 FQGNSA. Trimming removed 2 bases at V and 0 bases at J, with 14 bases between. The CDR3 consists of 17 residues. The CDR3 DNA reads as TGTGCCAGCAGCTTACAACCCCCCAGACTAGCCAAAAACATTCAGTACTTC. It encodes CASSLQPPRLAKNIQYF.

This clone has more than one count but fewer than ten. The rearrangement joins TRBV2 to TRBJ1-5; 7 nucleotides line up with TRBD1. V was clipped by 6 bases and J by 7 bases; unmatched bases: 6. CDR3 length: 13 residues. In germline, CDR1 is SNHLY, CDR2 FYNNEI. The CDR3 region has the DNA TGTGCCAGCAGGGGGACAGATACCCAGCCCCAGCATTTT. As protein: CASRGTDTQPQHF.

This chain connects TRBV30 to TRBJ1-2, with D unclear. This CDR3 region has 20 residues. CDR1 is GTSNPN and CDR2 is SVGIG in the germline V gene (reference sequence). The V and J ends lost 0 bases and 1 base respectively, with 27 bases between them. The CDR3 sequence is CAWSVKVRAPLCAFNYGYTF. As DNA, the CDR3 is TGTGCCTGGAGTGTAAAAGTTCGGGCCCCCCTCTGCGCCTTTAACTATGGCTACACCTTC.

This chain uses TRBV28 with TRBJ1-1; D may be TRBD1 (6 bases). Germline CDR1 MDHEN, CDR2 SYDVKM. The CDR3 runs 13 residues. V was pared by 5 bases and J by 8 bases, with 15 bases between. CDR3 DNA: TGTGCCAGCAGTCCAGGACAGCCAACGGAAGCTTTCTTT. Protein: CASSPGQPTEAFF.

This chain joins TRBV6-2 or TRBV6-3 and TRBJ1-2, with 7 nucleotides matching TRBD1. Germline CDR1 reads MNHEY; CDR2 reads SVGEGT. The V segment lost 3 bases and the J segment 3 bases; nucleotides outside the gene matches: 13. The CDR3 contains 17 residues. In DNA form, the CDR3 reads TGTGCCAGCAGTTATCCGCGAACAGGGGTTCTCCACTATGGCTACACCTTC. This codes for CASSYPRTGVLHYGYTF.

This chain connects TRBV12-3 or TRBV12-4 to TRBJ1-1; TRBD1 aligns across 9 bases. The CDR3 spans 12 residues. Trimming took 6 bases from V and 10 from J; bases not matched to a gene: 6. The CDR3 DNA sequence: TGTGCCAGCAGGGGACAGGGTTTAGGAGCTTTCTTT. Translation: CASRGQGLGAFF.

The chain has TRBV5-6 and TRBJ2-2; D may be TRBD2 (5 bases). Germline V gives CDR1 SGHDT, CDR2 YYEEEE. Trimming took 0 bases from V and 7 from J, leaving 7 bases between them. CDR3 size: 13 residues. The chain's CDR3 is CASSLEAGGELFF. The CDR3 nucleotides read TGTGCCAGCAGCTTGGAGGCGGGCGGGGAGCTGTTTTTT.

The rearrangement joins TRBV9 to TRBJ2-3; either TRBD1 or TRBD2 may supply D (6 bases each). V gave up 0 bases and J gave up 1 base, with 12 bases separating them. There are 16 residues in the CDR3. Per germline, CDR1 SGDLS and CDR2 YYNGEE. DNA for the CDR3: TGTGCCAGCAGCGTAGGAGGGGGGTACGGCACAGATACGCAGTATTTT. This translates into CASSVGGGYGTDTQYF.

This sequence joins TRBV5-1 and TRBJ2-2; 7 nucleotides align to TRBD1. Germline trimming cut 4 bases from V and 1 base from J; bases unmatched to any gene: 7. The CDR3 is made up of 16 amino acids. CDR1 is SGHRS and CDR2 is YFSETQ in the germline V gene. In DNA form, the CDR3 reads TGCGCCAGCAGCGTGACAGGGATAGGGAACACCGGGGAGCTGTTTTTT. This sequence encodes CASSVTGIGNTGELFF.

V and J are TRBV5-1 and TRBJ2-2, with D possibly matching TRBD1 (6 bases). Germline lookup yields CDR1 SGHRS and CDR2 YFSETQ. The length of the CDR3 is 15 residues. Between the trimmed V and J ends, which lost 0 bases and 3 bases, there was a span of 9 bases. The CDR3 loop is CASSLVGHYTGELFF. The CDR3 bases are TGCGCCAGCAGCTTGGTGGGACACTACACCGGGGAGCTGTTTTTT.

V and J are TRBV30 and TRBJ2-6; D not certain. V lost 0 bases and J 4 bases, leaving 4 bases between the germline ends. This CDR3 has 13 amino acids. The germline CDR1 and CDR2 sequences are GTSNPN and SVGIG (reference sequence). CDR3 coding DNA: TGTGCCTGGAGTGTATCCGGGGCCAACGTCCTGACTTTC. Amino acid sequence: CAWSVSGANVLTF.